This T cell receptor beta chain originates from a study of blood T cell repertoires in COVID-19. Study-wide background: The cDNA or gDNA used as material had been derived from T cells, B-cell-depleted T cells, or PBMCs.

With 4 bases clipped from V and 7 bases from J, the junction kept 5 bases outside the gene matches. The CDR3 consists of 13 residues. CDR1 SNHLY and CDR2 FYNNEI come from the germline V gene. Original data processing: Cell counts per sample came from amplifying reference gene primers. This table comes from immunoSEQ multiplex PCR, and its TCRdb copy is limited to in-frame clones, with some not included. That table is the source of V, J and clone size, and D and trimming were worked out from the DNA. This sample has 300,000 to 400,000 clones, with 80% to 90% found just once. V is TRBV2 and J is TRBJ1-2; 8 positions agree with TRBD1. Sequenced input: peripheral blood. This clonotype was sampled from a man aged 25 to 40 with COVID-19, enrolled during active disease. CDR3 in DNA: TGTGCCAGCAGTGTCTCAGGGGGCTTTGGCTACACCTTC. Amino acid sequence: CASSVSGGFGYTF.